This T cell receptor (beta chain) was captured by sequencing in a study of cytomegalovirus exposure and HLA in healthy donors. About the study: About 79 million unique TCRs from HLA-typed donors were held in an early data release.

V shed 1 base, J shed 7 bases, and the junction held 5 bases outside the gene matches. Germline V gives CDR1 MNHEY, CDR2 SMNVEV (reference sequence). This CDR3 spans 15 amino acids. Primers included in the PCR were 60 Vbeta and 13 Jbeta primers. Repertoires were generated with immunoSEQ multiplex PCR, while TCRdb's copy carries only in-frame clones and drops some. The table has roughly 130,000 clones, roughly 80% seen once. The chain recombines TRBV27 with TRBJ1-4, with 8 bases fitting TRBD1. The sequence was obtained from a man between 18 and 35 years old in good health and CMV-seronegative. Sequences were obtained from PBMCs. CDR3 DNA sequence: TGTGCCAGCAGTTTATGGGCAGGGGGCGGTGAAAAACTGTTTTTT. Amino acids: CASSLWAGGGEKLFF.